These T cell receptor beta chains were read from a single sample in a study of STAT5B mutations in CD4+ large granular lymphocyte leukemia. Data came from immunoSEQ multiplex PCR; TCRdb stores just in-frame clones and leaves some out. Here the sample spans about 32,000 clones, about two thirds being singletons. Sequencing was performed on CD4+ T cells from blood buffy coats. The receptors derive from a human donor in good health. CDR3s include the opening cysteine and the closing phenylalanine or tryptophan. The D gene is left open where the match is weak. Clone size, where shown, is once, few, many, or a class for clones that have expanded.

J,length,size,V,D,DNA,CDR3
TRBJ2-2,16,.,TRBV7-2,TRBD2,TGTGCCAGCAGGGGAAGTGGACTAGCGGGCACCGGGGAGCTGTTTTTT,CASRGSGLAGTGELFF
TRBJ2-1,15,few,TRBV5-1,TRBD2,TGCGCCAGCAACCGACTAGCGGGGGGTAACAATGAGCAGTTCTTC,CASNRLAGGNNEQFF
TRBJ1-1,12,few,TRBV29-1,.,TGCAGCGTTGAGGTCAGGGGCACTGAAGCTTTCTTT,CSVEVRGTEAFF
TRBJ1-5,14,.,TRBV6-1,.,TGTGCCAGCACGAACAGGGAGGGCAATCAGCCCCAGCATTTT,CASTNREGNQPQHF
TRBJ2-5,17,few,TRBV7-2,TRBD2,TGTGCCAGCAGCTTAGCGGCTATGACTAGCGCCGTGGGGACCCAGTACTTC,CASSLAAMTSAVGTQYF
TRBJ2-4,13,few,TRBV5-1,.,TGCGCCAGCAGCTTGGAGTCGCAGGACATTCAGTACTTC,CASSLESQDIQYF
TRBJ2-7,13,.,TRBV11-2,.,TGTGCCAGCAATCCCGGGACATATTACGAGCAGTACTTC,CASNPGTYYEQYF
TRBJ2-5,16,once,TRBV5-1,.,TGCGCCAGCAGCTTGGGGATATTGGACAGTCAAGAGACCCAGTACTTC,CASSLGILDSQETQYF
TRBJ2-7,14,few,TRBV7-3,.,TGTGCCAGCAGCCGACAGCCCTCCACCTACGAGCAGTACTTC,CASSRQPSTYEQYF
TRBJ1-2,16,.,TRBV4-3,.,TGCGCCAGCAGCCAAGTAGTGTCAGGTAGTAACTATGGCTACACCTTC,CASSQVVSGSNYGYTF
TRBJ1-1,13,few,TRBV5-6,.,TGTGCCAGCAGCTGGGGTAGGGGCACTGAAGCTTTCTTT,CASSWGRGTEAFF
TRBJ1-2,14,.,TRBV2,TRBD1,TGTGCCAGCAAACGACAGGGAGCTAACTATGGCTACACCTTC,CASKRQGANYGYTF
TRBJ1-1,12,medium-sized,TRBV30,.,TGTGCCTGGAGTGACGGGAACACTGAAGCTTTCTTT,CAWSDGNTEAFF
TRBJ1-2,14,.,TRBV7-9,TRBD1,TGTGCCAGCAGCCCCCGGACAGGGCCGCTTGGCTACACCTTC,CASSPRTGPLGYTF
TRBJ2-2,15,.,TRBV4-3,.,TGCGCCAGCAGCCAAGAACTTGAGCGGACCGGGGAGCTGTTTTTT,CASSQELERTGELFF
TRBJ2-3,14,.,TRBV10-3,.,TGTGCCATCACCGGACAGCTTAGCACAGATACGCAGTATTTT,CAITGQLSTDTQYF
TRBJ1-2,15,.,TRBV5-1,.,TGCGCCAGCAGCCCCGGGGGGGAGGTTACCGGTGGCTACACCTTC,CASSPGGEVTGGYTF
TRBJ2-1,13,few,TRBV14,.,TGTGCCAGCAGCGACAGGATTTACAATGAGCAGTTCTTC,CASSDRIYNEQFF
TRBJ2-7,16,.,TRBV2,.,TGTGCCAGCAGTGAAGTTCGTTTAAGAGGGGGAAACGAGCAGTACTTC,CASSEVRLRGGNEQYF
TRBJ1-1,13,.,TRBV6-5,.,TGTGCCAGCAGTTGGGGGAGGGGGTCGGAAGCTTTCTTT,CASSWGRGSEAFF
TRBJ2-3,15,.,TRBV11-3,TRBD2,TGTGCCAGCGGGCTGACTAGCGGGGAAGGAGATACGCAGTATTTT,CASGLTSGEGDTQYF
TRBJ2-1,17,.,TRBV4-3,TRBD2,TGCGCCAGCAGCCAAGGCAGTTGGGAGCGGGGATACAATGAGCAGTTCTTC,CASSQGSWERGYNEQFF
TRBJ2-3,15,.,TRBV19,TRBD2,TGTGCCAGTACGCCCCTAGCGGGGGGGACAGATACGCAGTATTTT,CASTPLAGGTDTQYF
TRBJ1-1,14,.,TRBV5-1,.,TGCGCCAGCAGCCACCAGGGCGGCGATGGTGAAGCTTTCTTT,CASSHQGGDGEAFF
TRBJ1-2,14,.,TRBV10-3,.,TGTGCCATCAGTACAGGTACGGAAAACTATGGCTACACCTTC,CAISTGTENYGYTF
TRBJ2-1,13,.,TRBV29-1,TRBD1,TGCAGCGTCGAACAGGGGTTCGGCAATGAGCAGTTCTTC,CSVEQGFGNEQFF
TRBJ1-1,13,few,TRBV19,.,TGTGCCACCCGGAAGTCGGTCAACACTGAAGCTTTCTTT,CATRKSVNTEAFF
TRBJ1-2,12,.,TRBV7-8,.,TGTGCCATTTCTACCGGGTTCTATGGCTACACCTTC,CAISTGFYGYTF
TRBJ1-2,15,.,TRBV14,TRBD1,TGTGCCAGCAGCCCGGGGACAGGGGGGAACTATGGCTACACCTTC,CASSPGTGGNYGYTF
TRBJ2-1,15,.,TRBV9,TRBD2,TGTGCCAGCAGCGTAGCCAGCGGGGGGTACAATGAGCAGTTCTTC,CASSVASGGYNEQFF
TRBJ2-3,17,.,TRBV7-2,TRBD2,TGTGCCAGCAGCTTAGCTAGCGGGGGGACCCCCACAGATACGCAGTATTTT,CASSLASGGTPTDTQYF
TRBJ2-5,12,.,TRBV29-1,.,TGCAGCGTCCGTCAGGGCCGGGAGACCCAGTACTTC,CSVRQGRETQYF
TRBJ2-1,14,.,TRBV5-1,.,TGCGCCAGCAGCTTAGATGACGGCTACAATGAGCAGTTCTTC,CASSLDDGYNEQFF
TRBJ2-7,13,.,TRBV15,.,TGTGCCACCAGCAGAGACAGCGGCTACGAGCAGTACTTC,CATSRDSGYEQYF
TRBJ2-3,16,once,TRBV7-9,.,TGTGCCAGCAGCTTCTCGGACGGACCGAGCACAGATACGCAGTATTTT,CASSFSDGPSTDTQYF
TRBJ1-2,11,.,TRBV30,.,TGTGCCTGGGGGGGCACCTATGGCTACACCTTC,CAWGGTYGYTF
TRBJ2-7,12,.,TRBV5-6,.,TGTGCCAGCAGCTACCGGCGGGGCGAGCAGTACTTC,CASSYRRGEQYF
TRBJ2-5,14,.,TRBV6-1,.,TGTGCCAGCAGTGAACTGTGGTCAACGGAGACCCAGTACTTC,CASSELWSTETQYF
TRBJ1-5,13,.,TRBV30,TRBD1,TGTGCCTGGGGAGACGTCAGGGGGCAGCCCCAGCATTTT,CAWGDVRGQPQHF
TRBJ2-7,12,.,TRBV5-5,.,TGTGCCAGCAGCTTGGTGGGATACGAGCAGTACTTC,CASSLVGYEQYF
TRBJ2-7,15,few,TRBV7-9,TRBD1,TGTGCCAGCACCTCGGGGACAGGGACACCTTACGAGCAGTACTTC,CASTSGTGTPYEQYF
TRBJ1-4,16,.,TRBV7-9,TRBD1,TGTGCCAGCAGCTTTTTAGTGGGACAGGGCGGCGAAAAACTGTTTTTT,CASSFLVGQGGEKLFF
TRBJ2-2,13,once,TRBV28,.,TGTGCCAGCAGTTCCCCGTCGACCGGGGAGCTGTTTTTT,CASSSPSTGELFF
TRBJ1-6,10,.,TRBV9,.,TGTGCCAGCAGTGACGATCCGGGGGAGTTT,CASSDDPGEF
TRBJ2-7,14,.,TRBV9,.,TGTGCCAGCAGCCCTTCCGACGCATCCTACGAGCAGTACTTC,CASSPSDASYEQYF
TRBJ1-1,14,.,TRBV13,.,TGTGCCAGCAGCTTACGTCAAAGAAACACTGAAGCTTTCTTT,CASSLRQRNTEAFF